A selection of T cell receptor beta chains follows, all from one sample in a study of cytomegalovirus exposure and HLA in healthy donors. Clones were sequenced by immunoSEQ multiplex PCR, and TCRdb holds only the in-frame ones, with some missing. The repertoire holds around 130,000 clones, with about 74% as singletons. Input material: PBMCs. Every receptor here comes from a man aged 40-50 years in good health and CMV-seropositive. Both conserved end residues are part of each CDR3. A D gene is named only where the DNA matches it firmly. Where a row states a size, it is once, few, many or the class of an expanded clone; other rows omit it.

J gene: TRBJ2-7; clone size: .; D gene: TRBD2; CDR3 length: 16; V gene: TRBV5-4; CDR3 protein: CASTAGASGGHNEQYF; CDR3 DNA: TGTGCCAGCACCGCTGGGGCTAGCGGGGGTCATAACGAGCAGTACTTC
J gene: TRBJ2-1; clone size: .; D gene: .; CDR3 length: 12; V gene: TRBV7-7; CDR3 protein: CASSTLGTGQFF; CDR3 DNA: TGTGCCAGCAGCACCTTGGGGACTGGGCAGTTCTTC
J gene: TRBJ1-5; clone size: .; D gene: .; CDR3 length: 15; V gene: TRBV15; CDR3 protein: CATSRESRVNQPQHF; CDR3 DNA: TGTGCCACCAGCAGAGAATCCAGGGTCAATCAGCCCCAGCATTTT
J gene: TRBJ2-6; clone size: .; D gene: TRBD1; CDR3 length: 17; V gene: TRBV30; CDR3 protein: CAWRRDRVSSGANVLTF; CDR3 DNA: TGTGCCTGGAGGCGGGACAGGGTCAGCTCTGGGGCCAACGTCCTGACTTTC
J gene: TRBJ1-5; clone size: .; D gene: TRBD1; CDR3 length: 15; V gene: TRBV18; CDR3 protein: CASSQQEGASQPQHF; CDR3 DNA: TGTGCCAGCTCACAACAAGAGGGGGCGAGTCAGCCCCAGCATTTT
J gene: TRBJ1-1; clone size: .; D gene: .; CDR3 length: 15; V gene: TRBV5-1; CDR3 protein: CASSLEGRVNTEAFF; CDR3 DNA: TGCGCCAGCAGCTTGGAGGGCAGGGTGAACACTGAAGCTTTCTTT
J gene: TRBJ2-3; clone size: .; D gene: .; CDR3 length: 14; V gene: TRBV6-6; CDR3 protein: CASRAGANADTQYF; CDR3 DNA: TGTGCCAGCAGAGCCGGTGCTAATGCAGATACGCAGTATTTT
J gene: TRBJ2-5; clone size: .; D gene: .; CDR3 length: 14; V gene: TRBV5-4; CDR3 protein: CASRGAETQETQYF; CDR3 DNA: TGTGCCAGTCGTGGGGCGGAGACCCAAGAGACCCAGTACTTC
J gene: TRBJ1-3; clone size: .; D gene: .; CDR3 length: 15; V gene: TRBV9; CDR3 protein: CASSVEETAGNTIYF; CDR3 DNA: TGTGCCAGCAGCGTAGAGGAGACAGCTGGAAACACCATATATTTT
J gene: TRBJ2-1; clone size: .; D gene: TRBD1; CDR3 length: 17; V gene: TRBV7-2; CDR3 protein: CASSYNPGTGRYNEQFF; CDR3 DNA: TGTGCCAGCAGTTATAACCCCGGGACAGGGAGGTACAATGAGCAGTTCTTC
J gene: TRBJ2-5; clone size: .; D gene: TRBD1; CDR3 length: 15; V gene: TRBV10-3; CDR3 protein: CAISESGDRAETQYF; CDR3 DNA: TGTGCCATCAGTGAGTCGGGGGACAGGGCGGAGACCCAGTACTTC
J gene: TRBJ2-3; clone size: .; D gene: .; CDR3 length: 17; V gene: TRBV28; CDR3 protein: CASSLPPGTPCTDTQYF; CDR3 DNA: TGTGCCAGCAGTTTACCTCCCGGGACACCCTGCACAGATACGCAGTATTTT
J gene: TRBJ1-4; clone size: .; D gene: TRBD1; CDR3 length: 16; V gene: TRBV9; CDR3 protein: CASSVQPGQGNEKLFF; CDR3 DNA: TGTGCCAGCAGCGTCCAGCCGGGACAGGGGAACGAAAAACTGTTTTTT
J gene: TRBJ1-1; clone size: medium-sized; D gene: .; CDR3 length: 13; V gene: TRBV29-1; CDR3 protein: CSVGLGARTEAFF; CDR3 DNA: TGCAGCGTAGGGTTAGGGGCGAGGACTGAAGCTTTCTTT
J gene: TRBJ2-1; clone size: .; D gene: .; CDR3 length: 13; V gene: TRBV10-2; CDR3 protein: CASSGLQGNEQFF; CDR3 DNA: TGCGCCAGCAGTGGATTACAGGGCAATGAGCAGTTCTTC
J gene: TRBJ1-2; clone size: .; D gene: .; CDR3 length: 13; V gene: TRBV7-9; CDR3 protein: CASSLDRFYGYTF; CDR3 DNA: TGTGCCAGCAGCTTAGACAGGTTTTATGGCTACACCTTC
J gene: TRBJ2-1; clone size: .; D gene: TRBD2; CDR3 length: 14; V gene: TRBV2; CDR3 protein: CASTWTSGYNEQFF; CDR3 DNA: TGTGCCAGCACCTGGACTAGCGGTTACAATGAGCAGTTCTTC
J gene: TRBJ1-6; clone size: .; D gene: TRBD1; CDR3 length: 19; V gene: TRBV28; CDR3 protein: CASSPATGNLGFYNSPLHF; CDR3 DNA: TGTGCCAGCAGTCCCGCGACAGGGAATCTCGGTTTTTATAATTCACCCCTCCACTTT
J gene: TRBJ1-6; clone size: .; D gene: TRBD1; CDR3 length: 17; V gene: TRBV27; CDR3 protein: CASSWTPGQLNNSPLHF; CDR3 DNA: TGTGCCAGCAGCTGGACTCCGGGACAGCTAAATAATTCACCCCTCCACTTT
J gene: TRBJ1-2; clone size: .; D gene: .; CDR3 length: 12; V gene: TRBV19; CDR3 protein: CASSGGGYGYTF; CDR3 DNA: TGTGCCAGTAGTGGGGGCGGCTATGGCTACACCTTC
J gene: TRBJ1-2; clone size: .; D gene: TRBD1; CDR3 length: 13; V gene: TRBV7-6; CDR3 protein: CASSYGQGNGYTF; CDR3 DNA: TGTGCCAGCAGCTACGGACAGGGAAATGGCTACACCTTC
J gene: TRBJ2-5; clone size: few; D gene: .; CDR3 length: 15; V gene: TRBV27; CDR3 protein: CASSLSIRVEETQYF; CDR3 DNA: TGTGCCAGCAGTTTATCGATACGGGTTGAAGAGACCCAGTACTTC
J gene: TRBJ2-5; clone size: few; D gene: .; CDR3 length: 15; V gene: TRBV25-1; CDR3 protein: CASSEGRVLQETQYF; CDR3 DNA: TGTGCCAGCAGTGAGGGCCGCGTCCTCCAAGAGACCCAGTACTTC
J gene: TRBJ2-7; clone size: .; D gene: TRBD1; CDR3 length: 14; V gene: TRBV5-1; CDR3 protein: CASSFGTGDKEQYF; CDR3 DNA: TGCGCCAGCAGCTTTGGGACAGGGGATAAAGAGCAGTACTTC
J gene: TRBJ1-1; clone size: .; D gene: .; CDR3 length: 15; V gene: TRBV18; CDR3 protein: CASSPGGAENTEAFF; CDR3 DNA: TGTGCCAGCTCACCGGGCGGGGCCGAGAACACTGAAGCTTTCTTT
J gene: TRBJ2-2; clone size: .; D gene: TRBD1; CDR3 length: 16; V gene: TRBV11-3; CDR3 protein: CASSLWGQPNTGELFF; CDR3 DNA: TGTGCCAGCAGCTTATGGGGACAGCCGAACACCGGGGAGCTGTTTTTT
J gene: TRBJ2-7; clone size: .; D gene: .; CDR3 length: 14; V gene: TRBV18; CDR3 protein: CASSPGQPVREQYF; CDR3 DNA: TGTGCCAGCTCGCCGGGACAACCTGTGCGCGAGCAGTACTTC
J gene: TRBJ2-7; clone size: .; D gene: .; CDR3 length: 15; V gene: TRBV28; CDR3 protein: CASSSMGGGTYEQYF; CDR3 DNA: TGTGCCAGCAGTTCCATGGGCGGAGGGACCTACGAGCAGTACTTC
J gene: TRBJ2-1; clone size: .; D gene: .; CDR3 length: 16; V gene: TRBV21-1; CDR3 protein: CASSKAMRLAEYEQFF; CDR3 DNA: TGTGCCAGCAGCAAAGCGATGAGACTAGCTGAGTATGAGCAGTTCTTC
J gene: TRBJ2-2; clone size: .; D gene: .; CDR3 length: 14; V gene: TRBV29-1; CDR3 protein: CSVRGTANTGELFF; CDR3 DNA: TGCAGCGTTCGCGGGACAGCAAACACCGGGGAGCTGTTTTTT
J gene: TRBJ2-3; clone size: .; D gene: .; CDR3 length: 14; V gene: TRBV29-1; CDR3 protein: CSVKVGLSTDTQYF; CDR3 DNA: TGCAGCGTCAAGGTGGGCCTGAGCACAGATACGCAGTATTTT
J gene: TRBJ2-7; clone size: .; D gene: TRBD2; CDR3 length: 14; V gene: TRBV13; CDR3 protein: CASSFRGTTYEQYF; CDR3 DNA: TGTGCCAGCAGCTTTCGAGGGACTACCTACGAGCAGTACTTC
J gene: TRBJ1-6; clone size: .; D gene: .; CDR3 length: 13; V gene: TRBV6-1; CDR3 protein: CASSDVQNSPLHF; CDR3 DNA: TGTGCCAGCAGTGACGTACAGAATTCACCCCTCCACTTT
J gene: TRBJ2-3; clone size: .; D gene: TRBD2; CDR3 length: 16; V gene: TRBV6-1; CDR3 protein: CASSETTRRGGDTQYF; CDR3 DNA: TGTGCCAGCAGTGAAACTACCCGGCGGGGGGGTGATACGCAGTATTTT
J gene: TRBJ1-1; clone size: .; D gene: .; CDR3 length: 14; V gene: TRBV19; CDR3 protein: CATLRDWGDTEAFF; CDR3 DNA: TGTGCCACCCTTAGGGACTGGGGTGACACTGAAGCTTTCTTT
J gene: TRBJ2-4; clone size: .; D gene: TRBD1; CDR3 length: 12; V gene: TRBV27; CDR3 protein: CASGQGENIQYF; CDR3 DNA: TGTGCCAGCGGACAGGGGGAGAACATTCAGTACTTC
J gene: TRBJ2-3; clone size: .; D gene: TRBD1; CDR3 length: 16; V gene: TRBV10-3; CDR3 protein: CAIRDGRGSSTDTQYF; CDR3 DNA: TGTGCCATCAGGGATGGCAGGGGGAGTAGCACAGATACGCAGTATTTT
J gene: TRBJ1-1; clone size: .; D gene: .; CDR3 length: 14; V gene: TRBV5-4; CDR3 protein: CASSLVQGNTEAFF; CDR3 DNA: TGTGCCAGCAGCTTGGTCCAGGGGAACACTGAAGCTTTCTTT
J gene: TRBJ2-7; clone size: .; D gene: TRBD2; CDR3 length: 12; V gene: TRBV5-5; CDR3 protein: CASSWGGDEQYF; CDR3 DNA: TGTGCCAGCAGCTGGGGAGGGGACGAGCAGTACTTC
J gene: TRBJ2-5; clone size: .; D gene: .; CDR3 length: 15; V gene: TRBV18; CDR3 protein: CASSPVSQRQETQYF; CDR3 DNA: TGTGCCAGCTCACCAGTCTCTCAGCGACAAGAGACCCAGTACTTC
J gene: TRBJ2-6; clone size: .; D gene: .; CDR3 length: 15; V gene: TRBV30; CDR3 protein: CAWSVGVAGANVLTF; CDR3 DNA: TGTGCCTGGAGTGTAGGGGTCGCTGGGGCCAACGTCCTGACTTTC
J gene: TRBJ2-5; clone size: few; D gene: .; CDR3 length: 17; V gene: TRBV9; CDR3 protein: CASSIGWDLLLQETQYF; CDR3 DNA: TGTGCCAGCAGCATCGGGTGGGACTTACTACTTCAAGAGACCCAGTACTTC